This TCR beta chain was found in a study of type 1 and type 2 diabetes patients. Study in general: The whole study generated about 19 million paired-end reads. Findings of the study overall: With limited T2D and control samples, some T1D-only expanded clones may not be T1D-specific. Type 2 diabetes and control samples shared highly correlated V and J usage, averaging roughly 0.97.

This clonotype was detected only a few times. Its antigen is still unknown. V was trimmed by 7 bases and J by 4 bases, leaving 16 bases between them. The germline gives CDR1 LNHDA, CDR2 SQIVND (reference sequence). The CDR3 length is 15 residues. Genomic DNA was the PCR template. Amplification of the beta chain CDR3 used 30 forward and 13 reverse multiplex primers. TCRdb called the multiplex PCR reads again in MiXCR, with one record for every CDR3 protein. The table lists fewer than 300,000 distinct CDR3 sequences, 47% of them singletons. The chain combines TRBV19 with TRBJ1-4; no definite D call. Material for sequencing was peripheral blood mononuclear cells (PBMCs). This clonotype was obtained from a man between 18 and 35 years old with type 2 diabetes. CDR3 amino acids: CASNPSAKFNEKLFF. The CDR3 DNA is TGTGCCAGTAACCCTTCAGCTAAGTTTAATGAAAAACTGTTTTTT.